These T cell receptor beta chains were read from a single sample in a study of T cells in Graves' hyperthyroidism and ophthalmopathy. TCRdb fed the multiplex PCR reads into MiXCR, producing one record per CDR3 protein. The sample comprises 550,000 to 650,000 distinct CDR3 sequences, less than 15% of which are singletons, and roughly 13% rests with the top ten. The sequencing sample was made of blood. Receptor source: a woman between 40 and 50 years old with Graves' hyperthyroidism. CDR3s include the opening cysteine and the closing phenylalanine or tryptophan. A D gene is named only where the DNA matches it firmly. Only part of the rows carry a size: once, few, many, or a class if the clone is expanded.

TRBV7-9	TRBD2	TRBJ2-1	many	CATLGKAGGQMTHEQFF	TGTGCCACCCTTGGGAAAGCGGGAGGGCAAATGACGCATGAGCAGTTCTTC
TRBV13	TRBD2	TRBJ2-5	many	CASSYIAGGPETQYF	TGTGCCAGCAGCTATATAGCGGGAGGGCCAGAGACCCAGTACTTC
TRBV19	-	TRBJ1-5	-	CASSIEPPRGANQPQHF	TGTGCCAGTAGTATAGAGCCCCCGCGGGGGGCCAATCAGCCCCAGCATTTT
TRBV10-1	-	TRBJ1-1	few	CASSEDTNTEAFF	TGCGCCAGCAGTGAGGACACGAACACTGAAGCTTTCTTT
TRBV6-1	-	TRBJ1-2	few	CASSQQGNGYGYTF	TGTGCCAGCAGCCAACAGGGAAATGGCTATGGCTACACCTTC
TRBV29-1	-	TRBJ2-5	-	CSGIRDIQETQYF	TGCAGCGGTATCCGGGATATACAAGAGACCCAGTACTTC
TRBV5-1	TRBD1	TRBJ2-6	many	CASSLVGGAYSGANVLTF	TGCGCCAGCAGCTTGGTAGGGGGCGCCTACTCTGGGGCCAACGTCCTGACTTTC
TRBV14	-	TRBJ2-7	-	CASSLQGGGSSYEQYF	TGTGCCAGCAGCCTACAGGGAGGAGGATCCTCCTACGAGCAGTACTTC
TRBV4-1	-	TRBJ1-2	-	CASSQSDDYGYTF	TGCGCCAGCAGCCAATCGGACGACTATGGCTACACCTTC
TRBV6-5	-	TRBJ2-1	many	CASSYSVGGLLYNEQFF	TGTGCCAGCAGTTACTCGGTCGGGGGGCTTCTTTACAATGAGCAGTTCTTC
TRBV6-1	TRBD1	TRBJ2-2	-	CASSSTGTGNTGELFF	TGTGCCAGCAGTTCTACCGGGACAGGGAACACCGGGGAGCTGTTTTTT
TRBV15	-	TRBJ1-4	many	CATSFDSATNEKLFF	TGTGCCACCAGTTTCGATAGTGCAACTAATGAAAAACTGTTTTTT
TRBV6-1	-	TRBJ2-7	-	CASSESGHEQYF	TGTGCCAGCAGTGAATCGGGGCACGAGCAGTACTTC
TRBV28	-	TRBJ1-5	few	CASSLRVGNQPQHF	TGTGCCAGCAGTTTAAGGGTTGGCAATCAGCCCCAGCATTTT
TRBV18	-	TRBJ2-5	many	CASSPLGGETQYF	TGTGCCAGCTCACCCCTGGGGGGAGAGACCCAGTACTTC
TRBV28	-	TRBJ1-1	-	CASRPSKNTEAFF	TGTGCCAGCAGACCTTCTAAGAACACTGAAGCTTTCTTT
TRBV6-1	TRBD2	TRBJ2-2	-	CASPPLAGGELFF	TGTGCCAGCCCCCCCCTAGCGGGCGGGGAGCTGTTTTTT
TRBV12-3/TRBV12-4	TRBD1	TRBJ2-3	many	CASSPRTGVSKDTQYF	TGTGCCAGCAGTCCCCGGACAGGGGTGTCGAAAGATACGCAGTATTTT
TRBV4-2	TRBD2	TRBJ2-7	-	CASSQDVAGYYEQYF	TGTGCCAGCAGCCAAGACGTAGCGGGATACTACGAGCAGTACTTC
TRBV11-2	TRBD2	TRBJ2-2	many	CASSLASGRPGELFF	TGTGCCAGCAGCTTAGCTAGCGGGAGACCCGGGGAGCTGTTTTTT
TRBV6-1	-	TRBJ2-7	many	CATKKGIALDEQYF	TGTGCCACCAAGAAGGGGATAGCTCTGGACGAGCAGTACTTC
TRBV30	-	TRBJ1-6	many	CAWSVIPRGQKNNSPLHF	TGTGCCTGGAGTGTAATCCCCAGAGGACAGAAGAATAATTCACCCCTCCACTTT
TRBV20-1	TRBD1	TRBJ1-6	few	CSARSGTGDSPLHF	TGCAGTGCTAGATCCGGAACAGGGGACTCACCCCTCCACTTT
TRBV4-1	TRBD1	TRBJ2-2	once	CASSGRQGAGAGELFF	TGCGCCAGCAGCGGGCGACAGGGGGCAGGTGCCGGGGAGCTGTTTTTT
TRBV5-1	-	TRBJ1-1	many	CASSHGLPTAMNTEAFF	TGCGCCAGCAGCCATGGCCTACCGACGGCCATGAACACTGAAGCTTTCTTT
TRBV5-1	-	TRBJ1-2	many	CASSLGQGRGYTF	TGTGCCAGCAGCTTGGGCCAGGGACGTGGCTACACCTTC
TRBV5-1	TRBD2	TRBJ2-7	many	CASSITTSGPYEQYF	TGCGCCAGCAGCATCACCACTAGCGGGCCGTACGAGCAGTACTTC
TRBV5-5	TRBD2	TRBJ2-1	many	CASSLALAGGLNEQFF	TGTGCCAGCAGCTTGGCCCTAGCGGGAGGTCTAAATGAGCAGTTCTTC
TRBV7-2	-	TRBJ2-3	few	CASSMISAGGTDTQYF	TGTGCCAGCAGCATGATCTCTGCTGGGGGCACAGATACGCAGTATTTT
TRBV5-1	TRBD2	TRBJ2-1	-	CASSAGLAGCNEQFF	TGCGCCAGCAGCGCGGGACTAGCGGGATGCAATGAGCAGTTCTTC
TRBV7-9	-	TRBJ1-1	-	CASSGLGGTEAFF	TGTGCCAGCAGCGGGCTCGGGGGCACTGAAGCTTTCTTT
TRBV20-1	TRBD2	TRBJ2-7	many	CSARREGLNEQYF	TGCAGTGCTAGGCGGGAGGGCCTGAACGAGCAGTACTTC
TRBV12-5	-	TRBJ2-1	-	CASGLETGERALEQFF	TGTGCTAGTGGTTTGGAGACCGGAGAGCGGGCACTTGAGCAGTTCTTC
TRBV6-1	TRBD1	TRBJ2-1	many	CASRPDRGSSYNEQFF	TGTGCCAGCAGGCCGGACAGGGGCAGCTCCTACAATGAGCAGTTCTTC
TRBV3-1	-	TRBJ2-7	many	CASSQRETAGEQYF	TGTGCCAGCAGCCAACGTGAAACGGCCGGCGAGCAGTACTTC
TRBV7-9	TRBD2	TRBJ2-7	many	CASSSSGKSYEQYF	TGTGCCAGCAGCTCTAGCGGGAAATCCTACGAGCAGTACTTC
TRBV6-1	-	TRBJ2-1	many	CASSSLTDEQFF	TGTGCCAGCAGCTCTCTAACCGATGAGCAGTTCTTC
TRBV7-9	TRBD1	TRBJ2-7	-	CASSSTTGVVGEQYF	TGTGCCAGCAGCTCCACAACAGGGGTGGTTGGCGAGCAGTACTTC
TRBV18	TRBD2	TRBJ2-5	many	CASSPNSGRAQSQETQYF	TGTGCCAGCTCACCAAATAGCGGGAGGGCCCAATCCCAAGAGACCCAGTACTTC
TRBV6-1	-	TRBJ2-2	-	CASSGIGVGELFF	TGTGCCAGCAGTGGGATTGGGGTCGGGGAGCTGTTTTTT
TRBV7-9	-	TRBJ2-1	many	CASSRPVDNEQFF	TGTGCCAGCAGCCGGCCGGTGGACAATGAGCAGTTCTTC
TRBV2	-	TRBJ2-1	many	CASSVSSLGDLIDDEQFF	TGTGCCAGCAGTGTGTCTTCGCTCGGGGACCTAATAGATGATGAGCAGTTCTTC
TRBV7-9	-	TRBJ2-2	many	CASSLEPGELFF	TGTGCCAGCAGCCTCGAGCCCGGGGAGCTGTTTTTT
TRBV28	-	TRBJ1-1	many	CASRTAAPPNTEAFF	TGTGCCAGCAGAACAGCTGCACCACCGAACACTGAAGCTTTCTTT
TRBV7-2	-	TRBJ2-7	-	CASFPTATPAREQYF	TGTGCCAGCTTCCCCACGGCGACTCCCGCGCGCGAGCAGTACTTC
TRBV3-1	-	TRBJ1-2	few	CASSQIIGGNYGYTF	TGTGCCAGCAGCCAGATTATAGGGGGTAACTATGGCTACACCTTC
TRBV5-1	-	TRBJ2-7	many	CASSKRDTLHEQYF	TGCGCCAGCAGTAAAAGGGACACCCTACACGAGCAGTACTTC
TRBV29-1	-	TRBJ2-5	many	CSVTQNNKETQYF	TGCAGCGTTACCCAGAATAATAAAGAGACCCAGTACTTC
TRBV6-2/TRBV6-3	TRBD1	TRBJ1-2	few	CASSYPGGYGYTF	TGTGCCAGCAGTTACCCAGGGGGCTATGGCTACACCTTC
TRBV20-1	TRBD2	TRBJ2-3	many	CSATLAGTDTQYF	TGCAGTGCCACACTAGCGGGCACAGATACGCAGTATTTT
TRBV27	-	TRBJ2-1	many	CASSPLLGWVIGNEQFF	TGTGCCAGCAGCCCTCTCCTCGGCTGGGTGATCGGCAATGAGCAGTTCTTC
TRBV7-6	-	TRBJ2-1	many	CASSLRDAYNEQFF	TGTGCCAGCAGCTTAAGGGACGCCTACAATGAGCAGTTCTTC